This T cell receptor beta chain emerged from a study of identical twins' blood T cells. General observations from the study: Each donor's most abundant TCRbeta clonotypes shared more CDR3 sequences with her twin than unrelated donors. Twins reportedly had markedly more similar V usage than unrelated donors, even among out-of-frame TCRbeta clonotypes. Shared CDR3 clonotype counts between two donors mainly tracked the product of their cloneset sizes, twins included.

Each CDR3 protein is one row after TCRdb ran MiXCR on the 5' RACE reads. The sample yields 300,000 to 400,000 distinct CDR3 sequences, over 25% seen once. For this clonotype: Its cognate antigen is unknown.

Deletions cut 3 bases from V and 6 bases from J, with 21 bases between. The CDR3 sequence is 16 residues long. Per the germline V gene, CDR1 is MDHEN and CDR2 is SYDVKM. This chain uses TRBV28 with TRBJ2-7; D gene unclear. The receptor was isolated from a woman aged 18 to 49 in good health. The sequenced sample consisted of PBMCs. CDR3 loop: CASSLLTRPKGGEQYF. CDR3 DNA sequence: TGTGCCAGCAGTTTGTTGACCCGACCCAAGGGTGGCGAGCAGTACTTC.